The 32 T cell receptor beta chains presented below share a single source sample, sequenced in a study of OX40 agonist ivuxolimab in advanced cancers. Here immunoSEQ multiplex PCR was the method, and the copy in TCRdb shows in-frame clones only, minus some. This table holds tens of thousands of clones, roughly nine tenths found once. Sample: CD4+ or CD8+ T cells sorted from blood, taken in a trial of the OX40 agonist ivuxolimab. All receptors derive from an adult with an advanced solid tumor such as melanoma, head and neck, liver or kidney cancer.

The chain uses TRBV6-5 and TRBJ2-4; tentatively, D is TRBD1 or TRBD2 (6 bases each). Germline V gives CDR1 MNHEY, CDR2 SVGAGI. Trimming cost V 5 bases and J 6 bases, with 17 bases left between them. This CDR3 is 15 amino acids long. The CDR3 DNA reads as TGTGCCAGCAGTCCTCGGGGGCATCTCTTAAACATTCAGTACTTC. Amino acid sequence: CASSPRGHLLNIQYF.

The V call is TRBV18, the J call TRBJ1-2, with D tentatively TRBD1 (6 bases). The length of the CDR3 is 16 residues. Trimming stripped 4 bases from V and 2 bases from J, with 17 bases between. Germline CDR1 KGHSH, CDR2 LQKENI. The CDR3 spells CASSRTGPGGNYGYTF. CDR3 in DNA: TGTGCCAGCTCACGAACCGGACCGGGGGGCAACTATGGCTACACCTTC.

The chain has TRBV28 and TRBJ2-5; D is perhaps TRBD2 (6 bases). The CDR3 is made up of 15 amino acids. Germline loops: CDR1 MDHEN, CDR2 SYDVKM. V lost 8 bases and J lost 4, with 20 bases in between. The CDR3 DNA is TGTGCCAGCGGTACTGGGGGGAGGCTCGGAGAGACCCAGTACTTC. Its translation: CASGTGGRLGETQYF. The whole variable domain, remainder taken from reference TRBV28 and TRBJ2-5, is DVKVTQSSRYLVKRTGEKVFLECVQDMDHENMFWYRQDPGLGLRLIYFSYDVKMKEKGDIPEGYSVSREKKERFSLILESASTNQTSMYLCASGTGGRLGETQYFGPGTRLLVL.

This chain links TRBV5-5 with TRBJ2-7; weak D call: TRBD1 (5 bases). The CDR3 extends over 15 amino acids. V was trimmed by 4 bases and J by 2 bases, leaving 16 bases between them. Germline assignment: CDR1 SGHKS and CDR2 YYEKEE (reference sequence). The CDR3 DNA follows: TGTGCCAGCAGCCCCGACAGTCGATCTCCCTACGAGCAGTACTTC. Protein product: CASSPDSRSPYEQYF.

CDR3: CASSLAATSDTIYF. CDR3 DNA sequence: TGCGCCAGCAGCTTGGCCGCAACATCGGACACCATATATTTT. The rearrangement uses TRBV5-1 and TRBJ1-3; D not resolved. Germline CDR1 is SGHRS and CDR2 is YFSETQ. V was clipped by 0 bases and J by 8 bases, with 12 bases between them. This CDR3 comprises 14 residues.

The chain combines TRBV9 with TRBJ2-1, with TRBD2 matching 15 bases. Trimming at V came to 4 bases and at J to 4 bases, leaving 9 bases not matched to a gene. Per the germline V gene, CDR1 is SGDLS and CDR2 is YYNGEE. This CDR3 region has 18 residues. Here the CDR3 reads CASSPRTSGRAPYNEQFF. The CDR3 DNA reads as TGTGCCAGCAGCCCCCGGACTAGCGGGAGGGCCCCTTACAATGAGCAGTTCTTC.

V and J are TRBV10-3 and TRBJ2-7; 9 nucleotides agree with TRBD1. The CDR3 sequence is 14 residues long. Germline values: CDR1 ENHRY, CDR2 SYGVKD. With V trimmed by 8 bases and J by 6 bases, 11 bases remained unmatched. CDR3 in amino acids: CAIAWKDRGGEQYF. As DNA, the CDR3 is TGTGCCATCGCCTGGAAGGACAGGGGTGGCGAGCAGTACTTC.

The chain has TRBV6-6 and TRBJ2-3; possibly TRBD2 for D (5 bases). Trimming cost V 6 bases and J 2 bases, with 6 bases left between them. The germline CDR1 and CDR2 sequences are MNHNY and SVGAGI (reference sequence). The CDR3 extends over 12 amino acids. This chain's CDR3 is CASRDSTDTQYF. CDR3 nucleotide sequence: TGTGCCAGCAGGGACTCCACAGATACGCAGTATTTT.

The chain carries TRBV18 and TRBJ2-1; D may be TRBD2 (5 bases). The V end was cut by 3 bases, the J end by 7 bases, with 10 bases between. Germline-derived CDR1 and CDR2 are KGHSH and LQKENI. The CDR3 length is 13 residues. CDR3 amino acids: CASSPGSRNEQFF. DNA of the CDR3: TGTGCCAGCTCACCGGGGAGTCGGAATGAGCAGTTCTTC.

The genes are TRBV9 and TRBJ2-3; the D gene is possibly TRBD2 (5 bases). The V gene lost 6 bases and the J gene lost 2 bases, with 16 bases spanning the gap. CDR1 is SGDLS, CDR2 YYNGEE, per germline. This CDR3 is 15 amino acids long. CDR3 DNA: TGTGCCAGCACCCCGTCGGAGCGGTTCACAGATACGCAGTATTTT. Its protein is CASTPSERFTDTQYF.

The gene calls are TRBV7-8 and TRBJ2-7; D is unresolved. CDR3 size: 14 residues. Germline lookup yields CDR1 SGHVS and CDR2 FQNEAQ. V shed 1 base and J shed 2 bases, with 9 bases lying between them. CDR3 amino acids: CASSLGGYPYEQYF. CDR3 nucleotides: TGTGCCAGCAGCTTAGGGGGATACCCCTACGAGCAGTACTTC.

The chain joins TRBV19 to TRBJ2-7, with D possibly being TRBD1 or TRBD2 (5 bases each). The ends were cut back, 4 bases at V and 6 bases at J, with 10 bases in the middle. This CDR3 contains 12 residues. Germline V gene data show CDR1 as LNHDA and CDR2 as SQIVND (reference sequence). CDR3 coding DNA: TGTGCCAGTAGTACTGGGGGTGCCGAGCAGTACTTC. As protein: CASSTGGAEQYF. Full variable domain (missing parts from reference TRBV19 and TRBJ2-7): DGGITQSPKYLFRKEGQNVTLSCEQNLNHDAMYWYRQDPGQGLRLIYYSQIVNDFQKGDIAEGYSVSREKKESFPLTVTSAQKNPTAFYLCASSTGGAEQYFGPGTRLTVT.

CDR3: CASSAQGPYEQYF. CDR3 nucleotide sequence: TGTGCCAGCAGCGCACAGGGCCCCTACGAGCAGTACTTC. This chain connects TRBV11-3 to TRBJ2-7, with TRBD1 as a possible D gene (6 bases). Looked up from germline, CDR1 is SGHNT and CDR2 is YENEEA. The CDR3 extends over 13 amino acids. The V end lost 5 bases, the J end lost 2 bases, and 10 bases lay between the germline ends.

This clone has a single count. V usage is TRBV4-1 and J usage is TRBJ2-7; 7 bases are a match to TRBD2. The CDR3 has 13 amino acids. Germline loops: CDR1 MGHRA, CDR2 YSYEKL. V was clipped by 8 bases and J by 4 bases; unmatched bases: 8. CDR3 region: CASRGVGRYEQYF. The CDR3 bases are TGCGCCAGCCGGGGGGTGGGGCGGTACGAGCAGTACTTC.

The V and J genes are TRBV10-1 and TRBJ2-7, with D uncertain. The CDR3 runs to 15 residues. The V gene's germline CDR1 is WNHNN and CDR2 SYGVQD (reference sequence). V gave up 10 bases and J gave up 1 base, with 20 bases separating them. CDR3 in amino acids: CANYLIGSSSYEQYF. Written as DNA, the CDR3 is TGCGCCAACTACCTTATCGGGTCAAGTTCCTACGAGCAGTACTTC.

The chain is built from TRBV10-1 and TRBJ2-1, with 14 bases identical to TRBD2. V trimming: 6 bases; J trimming: 7 bases; junction bases outside the gene matches: 5. The CDR3 contains 15 residues. Germline V gene sequence: CDR1 WNHNN, CDR2 SYGVQD (reference sequence). CDR3 DNA sequence: TGCGCCAGCAGGGCCGGGACTAGCGGGAGAAATGAGCAGTTCTTC. This encodes CASRAGTSGRNEQFF.

The rearrangement uses TRBV11-2 and TRBJ2-3; 8 bases align to TRBD2. V gave up 5 bases and J gave up 5 bases; unmatched junction bases: 12. The length of the CDR3 is 16 residues. Germline V gives CDR1 SGHAT, CDR2 FQNNGV. Written as DNA, the CDR3 is TGTGCCAGCAGCCGAAACGGACTAGCCGCGAGAGATACGCAGTATTTT. It codes for CASSRNGLAARDTQYF.

This clone has just one count. This sequence joins TRBV6-5 and TRBJ2-2, with D possibly called TRBD1 or TRBD2 (6 bases each). The CDR3 covers 14 residues. Per the germline V gene, CDR1 is MNHEY and CDR2 is SVGAGI. Trimming cost V 4 bases and J 5 bases, with 11 bases left between them. The CDR3 sequence is CASSWGARTGELFF. The CDR3 DNA follows: TGTGCCAGCAGTTGGGGGGCTAGGACCGGGGAGCTGTTTTTT.

The J gene is TRBJ2-7, the V gene TRBV7-3; 7 bases align to TRBD1. From germline, CDR1 is SGHTA and CDR2 FQGTGA. The V segment lost 5 bases and the J segment 6 bases; nucleotides outside the gene matches: 7. The CDR3 consists of 13 residues. CDR3 bases: TGTGCCAGCAGCCCGGGACAGCTCGGCGAGCAGTACTTC. Amino acid sequence: CASSPGQLGEQYF.

The chain links TRBV18 to TRBJ2-1, with D unresolved. The V gene's germline CDR1 is KGHSH and CDR2 LQKENI. The CDR3 is made up of 13 amino acids. Trimming removed 3 bases at V and 8 bases at J, with 11 bases between. In nucleotides, the CDR3 is TGTGCCAGCTCACCGGGTCTCGCCGATGAGCAGTTCTTC. It is translated as CASSPGLADEQFF.

The chain recombines TRBV7-3 with TRBJ2-1; D might be TRBD1 (5 bases). The ends were cut back, 6 bases at V and 4 bases at J, with 16 bases in the middle. The CDR3 spans 15 residues. Germline lookup yields CDR1 SGHTA and CDR2 FQGTGA. CDR3 residues: CASRSSQGSYNEQFF. As DNA, the CDR3 is TGTGCCAGCAGGTCGTCGCAGGGAAGTTACAATGAGCAGTTCTTC.

The chain employs TRBV10-1 and TRBJ1-3; 7 nucleotides line up with TRBD1. The CDR3 is 16 residues long. The junction had 5 bases not matched to a gene; V was cut back by 3 bases and J by 0 bases. The germline gives CDR1 WNHNN, CDR2 SYGVQD (reference sequence). This CDR3 reads CASSDGTVNSGNTIYF. DNA for the CDR3: TGCGCCAGCAGTGACGGGACAGTCAACTCTGGAAACACCATATATTTT.

The genes are TRBV2 and TRBJ2-3; TRBD2 matches at 8 bases. The CDR3 extends over 14 amino acids. With V trimmed by 7 bases and J by 2 bases, 5 bases remained unmatched. In germline, CDR1 is SNHLY, CDR2 FYNNEI. The CDR3 sequence is CASTVAGPTDTQYF. CDR3 bases: TGTGCCAGCACCGTAGCGGGGCCCACAGATACGCAGTATTTT.

There are many counts of this clone. The chain recombines TRBV19 with TRBJ1-2, with D hard to call. CDR1 and CDR2 (germline): LNHDA, SQIVND (reference sequence). This CDR3 region has 12 residues. The V end was cut by 7 bases, the J end by 6 bases, with 12 bases between. CDR3 in amino acids: CASKGILDGYTF. For the CDR3, the DNA is TGTGCCAGTAAAGGCATCCTGGATGGCTACACCTTC. Full variable domain (rest looked up from reference TRBV19 and TRBJ1-2): DGGITQSPKYLFRKEGQNVTLSCEQNLNHDAMYWYRQDPGQGLRLIYYSQIVNDFQKGDIAEGYSVSREKKESFPLTVTSAQKNPTAFYLCASKGILDGYTFGSGTRLTVV.

This chain links TRBV5-4 with TRBJ2-1; D is ambiguous. Looked up from germline, CDR1 is SGHNT and CDR2 is YYREEE (reference sequence). This CDR3 has 12 residues. Trimming took 3 bases from V and 7 from J, leaving 8 bases between them. The CDR3 DNA sequence: TGTGCCAGCAGCTCCCTGACGAATGAGCAGTTCTTC. Its protein product is CASSSLTNEQFF.

The chain combines TRBV5-1 with TRBJ2-5; 10 nucleotides agree with TRBD2. Trimming removed 6 bases from V and 4 bases from J; junction bases left unmatched: 9. The CDR3 sequence is 15 residues long. Germline loops: CDR1 SGHRS, CDR2 YFSETQ. Written as DNA, the CDR3 is TGCGCCAGCAAGACCGGAGCGGGGGGGCTAGAGACCCAGTACTTC. Amino acids: CASKTGAGGLETQYF.

The chain links TRBV5-3 to TRBJ1-5, with D possibly matching TRBD1 (5 bases). TRBV5-3 qualifies as an ORF whose function is uncertain. Trimming shortened V by 0 bases and J by 6 bases, and 10 bases separated the two germline ends. CDR3 length equals 14 residues. Here the CDR3 reads CARSLEQARQPQHF. In DNA, the CDR3 is TGTGCCAGAAGCTTGGAACAGGCACGTCAGCCCCAGCATTTT.

CDR3: CASSLNAFSNTGELFF. DNA for the CDR3: TGCGCCAGCAGCTTGAATGCGTTTTCGAACACCGGGGAGCTGTTTTTT. The V and J genes are TRBV5-1 and TRBJ2-2; no firm D call. CDR3 size: 16 residues. Trimming left V 1 base short and J 0 bases short, with 10 bases between. Looked up from germline, CDR1 is SGHRS and CDR2 is YFSETQ.

This chain connects TRBV30 to TRBJ2-2; the match to TRBD2 covers 11 bases. This CDR3 spans 14 amino acids. The germline V gene has CDR1 GTSNPN and CDR2 SVGIG (reference sequence). The CDR3 DNA follows: TGTGCTATTCTAGCGGGGGGCAGCACCGGGGAGCTGTTTTTT. Its translation: CAILAGGSTGELFF.

This chain uses TRBV6-1 with TRBJ2-3; 8 bases align to TRBD2. The V segment lost 4 bases and the J segment 4 bases; nucleotides outside the gene matches: 13. The germline V gene encodes CDR1 MNHNS and CDR2 SASEGT. The CDR3 is made up of 17 amino acids. Written as DNA, the CDR3 is TGTGCCAGCAGTGCGGCGAGGGCGGGAGGTATGGCAGATACGCAGTATTTT. Translating gives CASSAARAGGMADTQYF.

The chain joins TRBV30 to TRBJ1-5; D is unclear. CDR1 is GTSNPN and CDR2 is SVGIG in the germline V gene (reference sequence). The CDR3 spans 15 residues. Trimming shortened V by 0 bases and J by 5 bases, and 14 bases separated the two germline ends. CDR3 loop: CAWSVHGPIDQPQHF. For the CDR3, the DNA is TGTGCCTGGAGTGTACACGGACCCATCGATCAGCCCCAGCATTTT.

The chain employs TRBV6-6 and TRBJ2-5; D is ambiguous. The germline CDR1 and CDR2 sequences are MNHNY and SVGAGI (reference sequence). The CDR3 spans 13 residues. V was clipped by 2 bases and J by 3 bases, with 7 bases between them. DNA for the CDR3: TGTGCCAGCAGTTACGTGGGGAAAGAGACCCAGTACTTC. This encodes CASSYVGKETQYF.